Included here is one T cell receptor (beta chain) sequence, with context. What antigen it recognizes has not been identified. Base qualities were left out, and no much larger clone turns up one base away. The data are from a study of CD8+ T cells in alopecia areata (dated 2018 in TCRdb). Context from the whole study: The treated patients, all with moderate-to-severe alopecia areata, were enrolled in an open-label pilot trial of oral tofacitinib given at 5 to 10 mg twice daily. In humans, TCRbeta sequencing was performed on scalp tissue and on sorted CD4+ and CD8+ peripheral blood T cells from healthy controls and from patients with patchy or totalis/universalis alopecia areata. Clonality in the scalp was compared among normal scalp (n=4), patchy alopecia areata scalp (n=8), and alopecia totalis/universalis scalp (n=8). RNA was extracted with the PAXgene miRNA kit for fixed scalp, the miRNeasy kit for PBMCs, and the RNeasy kit for mouse skin. Amplification of TCRbeta CDR3 regions was done by immunoSEQ multiplex PCR using 35 Vbeta forward primers and 13 Jbeta reverse primers. Patients stayed on tofacitinib for 6 to 18 months and then had 6 months of follow-up off drug so that delayed response and recurrence could be assessed. High-throughput TCRbeta sequencing was used to examine T cell clonal expansion in alopecia areata in both the C3H/HeJ mouse model and human patients. Biopsies were taken from tofacitinib-treated patients at baseline and again at 4 and 24 weeks into treatment, and several of those patients also had a later scalp biopsy. The investigation overall reported the following: Resident alphabeta T cells in normal human skin are also sequenced, complicating scalp TCR repertoire analysis, unlike mouse skin dominated by gammadelta T cells. TCR sequences shared between patients were less clear than in mice, possibly partly because of HLA diversity in the patient population. Compared with normal scalp, lesional scalp, particularly in alopecia totalis/universalis, had higher clonality and more expanded CD8+ clones, which suggests antigenic drive.

The library was generated by the immunoSEQ multiplex PCR assay. RNA was extracted from all samples and reverse transcribed into cDNA, which served as template for TCR sequencing. First-strand cDNA was synthesized with SuperScript III using a 2:1 mix of oligo-dT and random hexamers. Amplification bias was assessed with a synthetic immune receptor repertoire, and residual bias was removed computationally. The paper's data handling went like this. After raw reads were preprocessed to remove errors, the CDR3 was defined following IMGT conventions as running from the conserved cysteine to phenylalanine. Clonality was computed by normalizing Shannon entropy by log2 of the number of productive unique TCRs and subtracting the result from 1. Scalp TCRbeta sequences were cross-referenced with sorted blood CD4 and CD8 repertoires so that the CD4 or CD8 identity of scalp clones could be inferred. TCRdb's version of the immuneACCESS table is confined to in-frame rearrangements and falls short of the full clone set. An unresolved V gene accounts for under half of the shortfall where checked; the remainder is of unknown origin. V and J calls and clone size are as listed in that table; D and trimming were resolved from the DNA. The sample profile shows 150,000 to 200,000 clones; approximately 59% of them were found once. Roughly 14% of the sample lies in the top ten.

The sample's time point label is to be understood as: baseline before oral tofacitinib. From alopecia areata patients, peripheral blood was collected along with lesional scalp punch biopsies. After PBMCs were isolated by density centrifugation and stained for CD3, CD4 and CD8, a FACSAria was used to sort CD4+ and CD8+ T cells. The CDR3 measures 16 amino acids from cysteine to phenylalanine. The kept DNA is CDR3 alone, 48 bases in frame from the first base. The germline V gene specifies SGHDN as CDR1 and FVKESK as CDR2. The junction shows trimming of 4 bases on V and 5 bases on J, plus 20 bases between the germline ends.

In this chain, TRBV14 is recombined with TRBJ1-2; the D gene lacks a confident call. The clonotype originates from a human donor with alopecia areata. Sequencing used CD4+ T cells sorted from blood, obtained at week 0. The CDR3 corresponds to CASSLPGGEFSYGYTF. The bases read TGTGCCAGCAGCCTACCGGGCGGGGAGTTTAGTTATGGCTACACCTTC.